Presented here are 30 T cell receptor beta chains from one specimen sequenced in a study of blood T cell repertoires in COVID-19. TCRdb's copy holds only in-frame clones and misses some; the assay was immunoSEQ multiplex PCR. Here the sample spans about 46,000 clones, roughly 88% being singletons. The sequenced sample was peripheral blood. These TCRs come from a human donor in a cohort sampled during active COVID-19. The donor label of this sample is uncertain.

This chain joins TRBV13 and TRBJ2-5; D uncertain. There are 11 residues in the CDR3. The V and J ends lost 1 base and 5 bases respectively, with 2 bases between them. CDR1 and CDR2 (germline): PRHDT, FYEKMQ (reference sequence). CDR3 in amino acids: CASSLAETQYF. DNA for the CDR3: TGTGCCAGCAGCTTAGCGGAGACCCAGTACTTC.

On this clone itself: The junction departs from the called germline gene at one end, perhaps through a read error. The chain employs TRBV7-2 and TRBJ2-3; TRBD1 might be the D (6 bases). Germline loops: CDR1 SGHTA, CDR2 FQGNSA. CDR3 length equals 15 residues. The CDR3 is CASSPGTSNTDTQYF. CDR3 DNA: TGTGCAAGCAGCCCCGGGACATCTAACACAGATACGCAGTATTTT.

The J gene is TRBJ2-7, the V gene TRBV6-5, with 7 bases fitting TRBD1. V was clipped by 3 bases and J by 1 base; unmatched bases: 6. CDR1 is MNHEY and CDR2 is SVGAGI in the germline V gene. This CDR3 is 15 amino acids long. The CDR3 DNA reads as TGTGCCAGCAGTTATTCAGGGGGTGGATCCTACGAGCAGTACTTC. It translates to CASSYSGGGSYEQYF.

This CDR3 reads CASSLRPTAPYEQYF. In nucleotides, the CDR3 is TGTGCCAGCAGCTTAAGGCCGACAGCTCCCTACGAGCAGTACTTC. The chain recombines TRBV7-2 with TRBJ2-7, with a possible D match to TRBD1 (5 bases). Trimming stripped 2 bases from V and 2 bases from J, with 13 bases between. This CDR3 comprises 15 residues. Germline values: CDR1 SGHTA, CDR2 FQGNSA.

V and J are TRBV7-3 and TRBJ2-1; weak D call: TRBD2 (6 bases). CDR3 length equals 15 residues. The germline V gene encodes CDR1 SGHTA and CDR2 FQGTGA. The V and J ends lost 5 bases and 6 bases respectively, with 17 bases between them. This CDR3 reads CASSRDLAGTNEQFF. In DNA, the CDR3 is TGTGCCAGCAGCCGGGACTTAGCAGGGACCAATGAGCAGTTCTTC.

This clone was detected a few times. V is TRBV18 and J is TRBJ2-1; 12 bases fit TRBD2. The CDR3 length is 17 residues. Germline CDR1 and CDR2: KGHSH and LQKENI. V shed 3 bases and J 2 bases; nucleotides not matched to a gene: 5. The CDR3 sequence is CASSPRLAGVTYNEQFF. The CDR3 coding sequence is TGTGCCAGCTCACCTAGACTAGCGGGGGTTACCTACAATGAGCAGTTCTTC.

The gene calls are TRBV10-3 and TRBJ2-7, with D perhaps TRBD1 (5 bases). The CDR3 has 16 amino acids. The germline CDR1 and CDR2 sequences are ENHRY and SYGVKD. With 6 bases removed from V and 5 bases from J, the gap between germline ends came to 23 bases. CDR3 residues: CAIREGHGGLIDEQYF. For the CDR3, the DNA is TGTGCCATCAGGGAAGGACACGGTGGTCTAATAGACGAGCAGTACTTC.

The rearrangement links TRBV5-1 to TRBJ2-3; 10 nucleotides line up with TRBD2. J lost 2 bases, V lost 0 bases, and 12 bases had no gene match. This CDR3 contains 19 residues. From germline, CDR1 is SGHRS and CDR2 YFSETQ. The CDR3 coding sequence is TGCGCCAGCAGCTTGGCACCCGCCTATAGCGGGGGGTACACAGATACGCAGTATTTT. This sequence encodes CASSLAPAYSGGYTDTQYF. The whole variable domain, filled in from reference TRBV5-1 and TRBJ2-3, reads KAGVTQTPRYLIKTRGQQVTLSCSPISGHRSVSWYQQTPGQGLQFLFEYFSETQRNKGNFPGRFSGRQFSNSRSEMNVSTLELGDSALYLCASSLAPAYSGGYTDTQYFGPGTRLTVL.

This chain links TRBV7-2 with TRBJ1-3; D not resolved. The CDR3 is 15 residues long. Trimming removed 0 bases from V and 4 bases from J, with 10 bases in between. From germline, CDR1 is SGHTA and CDR2 FQGNSA. Here the CDR3 DNA reads TGTGCCAGCAGCTTAGCGGCTGGAGGGGGAAACACCATATATTTT. As protein: CASSLAAGGGNTIYF.

The V call is TRBV10-2, the J call TRBJ1-4; a weak D match, TRBD1 (5 bases). The CDR3 contains 14 residues. Between the trimmed V and J ends, which lost 2 bases and 8 bases, there was a span of 12 bases. Per the germline V gene, CDR1 is WSHSY and CDR2 is SAAADI. CDR3 sequence (DNA): TGCGCCAGCAGTGAGGCCCCCCGGGGGGAAAAACTGTTTTTT. Its protein product is CASSEAPRGEKLFF.

This clone occurred once. CDR3 in DNA: TGTGCCACCAGTAGTCCTGCCCAAGAGACCCAGTACTTC. This translates into CATSSPAQETQYF. The chain employs TRBV15 and TRBJ2-5; D remains ambiguous. The CDR3 has 13 amino acids. The germline V gene has CDR1 LNHNV and CDR2 YYDKDF (reference sequence). Between the trimmed V and J ends, which lost 6 bases and 1 base, there was a span of 9 bases.

The chain carries TRBV14 and TRBJ2-4; D unresolved. The CDR3 extends over 17 amino acids. The V gene lost 3 bases and the J gene lost 0 bases, with 15 bases spanning the gap. CDR1 is SGHDN and CDR2 is FVKESK in the germline V gene. This chain's CDR3 is CASSHSGWSLAKNIQYF. The CDR3 coding sequence is TGTGCCAGCAGCCATTCTGGGTGGAGCCTAGCCAAAAACATTCAGTACTTC. The entire variable domain, with the rest obtained from reference TRBV14 and TRBJ2-4, is as follows: EAGVTQFPSHSVIEKGQTVTLRCDPISGHDNLYWYRRVMGKEIKFLLHFVKESKQDESGMPNNRFLAERTGGTYSTLKVQPAELEDSGVYFCASSHSGWSLAKNIQYFGAGTRLSVL.

The rearrangement joins TRBV4-2 to TRBJ2-2, with 8 bases matching TRBD2. Trimming took 3 bases from V and 8 from J; bases not matched to a gene: 11. The germline V gene encodes CDR1 LGHNA and CDR2 YNFKEQ. This CDR3 has 16 residues. The CDR3 bases are TGTGCCAGCAGCCATGTCTCCAGCGGGGGTTATGGGGAGCTGTTTTTT. Protein product: CASSHVSSGGYGELFF.

Here the CDR3 reads CASSFPRGGESSYNSPLHF. The CDR3 DNA follows: TGTGCCAGCAGCTTCCCGAGGGGCGGGGAGAGCTCCTATAATTCACCCCTCCACTTT. The chain couples TRBV6-9 to TRBJ1-6; tentatively, D is TRBD1 (5 bases). CDR3 length: 19 amino acids. The germline V and J ends were trimmed by 6 bases and 0 bases, with 21 bases remaining between them. Germline V gives CDR1 MNHGY, CDR2 SVAAGI.

This clone is a singleton in its sample. The chain uses TRBV4-2 and TRBJ1-5; D possibly corresponds to TRBD1 (5 bases). Germline assignment: CDR1 LGHNA and CDR2 YNFKEQ. CDR3 size: 15 residues. V lost 0 bases and J 4 bases, leaving 10 bases between the germline ends. Here the CDR3 DNA reads TGTGCCAGCAGCCAAGATGGGGCCATTAATCAGCCCCAGCATTTT. Protein sequence: CASSQDGAINQPQHF.

The genes are TRBV29-1 and TRBJ2-4; D remains unclear. The V end lost 4 bases, the J end lost 0 bases, and 4 bases lay between the germline ends. CDR3 size: 12 residues. Germline lookup yields CDR1 SQVTM and CDR2 ANQGSEA. CDR3 sequence: CSVAVAKNIQYF. CDR3 nucleotide sequence: TGCAGCGTTGCTGTAGCCAAAAACATTCAGTACTTC.

The chain couples TRBV18 to TRBJ2-2, with 7 bases identical to TRBD2. CDR3 length: 14 amino acids. V lost 5 bases, J lost 7 bases, and 7 bases stayed unmatched. Looked up from germline, CDR1 is KGHSH and CDR2 is LQKENI. The CDR3: CASSAGLSVGELFF. The CDR3, as DNA: TGTGCCAGCTCAGCGGGACTATCTGTCGGGGAGCTGTTTTTT.

This sequence joins TRBV24-1 and TRBJ2-5; TRBD1 agrees at 9 bases. Germline assignment: CDR1 KGHDR and CDR2 SFDVKD. The V segment lost 4 bases and the J segment 3 bases; nucleotides outside the gene matches: 11. The CDR3 sequence is 17 residues long. This CDR3 is CATSDPTPGQGKETQYF. The DNA of the CDR3 is TGTGCCACCAGTGACCCTACCCCGGGACAGGGTAAAGAGACCCAGTACTTC.

The chain employs TRBV3-1 (or the pseudogene TRBV3-2) and TRBJ1-4; 10 positions match TRBD1. CDR1 and CDR2 (germline): LGHDT, YNNKEL (reference sequence). J was trimmed by 4 bases and V by 1 base; bases with no gene match: 3. This CDR3 is built from 16 residues. DNA of the CDR3: TGTGCCAGCAGCCAAGGGACAGGGGGAAGTAATGAAAAACTGTTTTTT. The encoded protein is CASSQGTGGSNEKLFF.

This chain connects TRBV6-2 or TRBV6-3 to TRBJ1-4; possible D gene TRBD1, 5 bases. V lost 5 bases, J lost 3 bases, and 16 bases lay in between. The CDR3 spans 16 residues. Germline V gene data show CDR1 as MNHEY and CDR2 as SVGEGT. CDR3 residues: CASSQGRSGANEKLFF. CDR3 nucleotide sequence: TGTGCCAGCAGTCAGGGTCGAAGTGGAGCTAATGAAAAACTGTTTTTT.

This sequence joins TRBV5-8 and TRBJ2-7; the match to TRBD1 covers 7 bases. J gave up 4 bases and V 4 bases, and 8 bases lay outside the gene matches. Germline assignment: CDR1 SGHTS and CDR2 YDEGEE. The CDR3 runs 14 residues. The CDR3 DNA reads TGTGCCAGCAGCCCTCGGACAGGCGGATACGAGCAGTACTTC. Protein product: CASSPRTGGYEQYF.

The rearrangement joins TRBV18 to TRBJ2-1; TRBD2 agrees at 9 bases. The trim removed 0 bases at V and 5 bases at J, leaving 2 bases unmatched. CDR1 is KGHSH and CDR2 is LQKENI in the germline V gene. CDR3 length: 15 residues. CDR3 protein: CASSPPSGGHNEQFF. Here the CDR3 DNA reads TGTGCCAGCTCACCACCTAGCGGGGGTCACAATGAGCAGTTCTTC.

This chain joins TRBV7-6 and TRBJ2-5; TRBD1 agrees at 9 bases. Germline V gene lookup returns CDR1 SGHVS and CDR2 FNYEAQ. J lost 1 base, V lost 4 bases, and 7 bases had no gene match. This CDR3 has 16 amino acids. CDR3 residues: CASSSYGTGPQETQYF. The CDR3 coding sequence is TGTGCCAGCAGCTCATATGGGACAGGGCCCCAAGAGACCCAGTACTTC.

This chain connects TRBV19 to TRBJ2-3; 7 bases line up with TRBD2. This CDR3 is 16 amino acids long. The V and J ends lost 1 base and 2 bases, in that order; junction bases with no gene match: 6. CDR1 and CDR2 from the germline V gene are LNHDA and SQIVND (reference sequence). CDR3 region: CASSIVAGEYTDTQYF. The CDR3 DNA reads as TGTGCCAGTAGTATAGTTGCGGGGGAGTACACAGATACGCAGTATTTT. Full variable domain (remainder filled in from reference TRBV19 and TRBJ2-3): DGGITQSPKYLFRKEGQNVTLSCEQNLNHDAMYWYRQDPGQGLRLIYYSQIVNDFQKGDIAEGYSVSREKKESFPLTVTSAQKNPTAFYLCASSIVAGEYTDTQYFGPGTRLTVL.

The chain carries TRBV5-4 and TRBJ2-3; perhaps TRBD1 as D (6 bases). Germline values: CDR1 SGHNT, CDR2 YYREEE (reference sequence). V dropped 0 bases and J dropped 4 bases, with 18 bases sitting between them. The CDR3 totals 17 residues. CDR3 coding DNA: TGTGCCAGCAGCTTGGGGGACACTCTGGCGGCCCCAGATACGCAGTATTTT. It encodes CASSLGDTLAAPDTQYF.

J is TRBJ2-5 and V is TRBV5-1; 10 nucleotides align to TRBD2. Germline loops: CDR1 SGHRS, CDR2 YFSETQ. The V and J ends lost 4 bases and 1 base, in that order; junction bases with no gene match: 7. This CDR3 spans 16 amino acids. DNA for the CDR3: TGCGCCAGCAGCCTCGGACTAGCGGTCGTCCAAGAGACCCAGTACTTC. It is translated as CASSLGLAVVQETQYF.

This clone came up once. CDR3 amino acids: CASWGRTRNTEAFF. CDR3 bases: TGTGCCAGCTGGGGCAGGACAAGGAACACTGAAGCTTTCTTT. The J gene is TRBJ1-1, the V gene TRBV19, with a possible D match to TRBD1 (5 bases). Germline values: CDR1 LNHDA, CDR2 SQIVND (reference sequence). With 9 bases removed from V and 1 base from J, the gap between germline ends came to 15 bases. The CDR3 extends over 14 amino acids.

The chain employs TRBV6-5 and TRBJ2-7; 7 nucleotides agree with TRBD1. CDR1 MNHEY and CDR2 SVGAGI come from the germline V gene. The CDR3 is made up of 14 amino acids. J gave up 6 bases and V 10 bases, and 15 bases lay outside the gene matches. The CDR3 bases are TGTGCCACAACCCCAACAGGGGTTTCCGGCGAGCAGTACTTC. Its protein product is CATTPTGVSGEQYF.

This chain links TRBV5-3 with TRBJ1-6; 9 bases map to TRBD1. TRBV5-3 is given ORF status, its function remaining uncertain. Trimming removed 2 bases from V and 5 bases from J; junction bases left unmatched: 5. This CDR3 is 16 amino acids long. DNA of the CDR3: TGTGCCAGAAGCTTAACAGGGGGCGAGGATAATTCACCCCTCCACTTT. It yields the protein CARSLTGGEDNSPLHF.

The CDR3 is CASSHGTDYGYTF. CDR3 sequence (DNA): TGTGCCAGCAGCCACGGGACAGACTATGGCTACACCTTC. This chain joins TRBV5-4 and TRBJ1-2, with TRBD1 matching 7 bases. Germline CDR1 is SGHNT and CDR2 is YYREEE (reference sequence). V lost 4 bases to trimming and J lost 3 bases; unmatched junction nucleotides: 3. The CDR3 contains 13 residues.